Shown below are 3 T cell receptor beta chains from a single sample sequenced in a study of early T cells in non-severe SARS-CoV-2 infection (dated by TCRdb to 2020 to 2023). Libraries were prepared through 5' RACE. Sequencing used a NextSeq 500. Starting from the raw public reads, TCRdb applied fastp trimming at Q25, assembled clones with MiXCR and retained in-frame beta chains. Every entry covers one CDR3 protein and lists the most common genes and DNA from its rows. The sample table records about 100,000 distinct CDR3 sequences; around 14% of these occur just once. The ten largest clones add up to about 2.3% of the sample. Sequenced input: whole blood. The receptors shown here come from an adult who was a healthcare worker with PCR-confirmed SARS-CoV-2 infection or an uninfected control (not recorded which).

This rearrangement joins TRBV9 to TRBJ2-3; possible D gene TRBD2, 6 bases. Trimming stripped 5 bases from V and 5 bases from J, with 12 bases between. The CDR3 totals 13 residues. Germline V gives CDR1 SGDLS, CDR2 YYNGEE. CDR3 coding DNA: TGTGCCAGCAGTTGGGGGAGGAAAGATACGCAGTATTTT. It encodes CASSWGRKDTQYF. Variable domain in full (rest from reference TRBV9 and TRBJ2-3): DSGVTQTPKHLITATGQRVTLRCSPRSGDLSVYWYQQSLDQGLQFLIQYYNGEERAKGNILERFSAQQFPDLHSELNLSSLELGDSALYFCASSWGRKDTQYFGPGTRLTVL.

J is TRBJ1-6 and V is TRBV28, with a weak D call TRBD1 (6 bases). Germline CDR1 MDHEN, CDR2 SYDVKM. V was pared by 6 bases and J by 9 bases, with 12 bases between. The CDR3 runs to 13 residues. The CDR3 region has the DNA TGTGCCAGCAGCCCGAACAGGGTTTCACCCCTCCACTTT. Protein product: CASSPNRVSPLHF.

This clonotype occurred many times. The rearrangement joins TRBV7-9 to TRBJ1-3, with unresolved D. The germline V gene encodes CDR1 SEHNR and CDR2 FQNEAQ (reference sequence). V lost 5 bases and J 0 bases, leaving 5 bases between the germline ends. This CDR3 region has 13 residues. Here the CDR3 reads CASSPSSGNTIYF. In DNA form, the CDR3 reads TGTGCCAGCAGCCCCTCCTCTGGAAACACCATATATTTT.